This entry lists 5 T cell receptor beta chains sequenced from one sample in a study of cytomegalovirus exposure and HLA in healthy donors. Primers: 60 Vbeta forward and 13 Jbeta reverse. The data were produced by immunoSEQ multiplex PCR, yet TCRdb's version contains in-frame clones alone and is incomplete. Of 150,000 to 200,000 clones listed, roughly four fifths were seen once; the top ten hold about 4%. Sequenced material: PBMCs. The receptors shown here come from a man in his fifties in good health and CMV-seropositive.

The chain joins TRBV11-2 to TRBJ1-1; 7 positions agree with TRBD1. The ends lost 5 bases at V and 1 base at J; junction bases unmatched: 7. This CDR3 region has 15 residues. Germline V gives CDR1 SGHAT, CDR2 FQNNGV. CDR3 protein: CASSPGGRSNTEAFF. CDR3 bases: TGTGCCAGCAGCCCAGGGGGACGGTCGAACACTGAAGCTTTCTTT.

The chain has TRBV10-3 and TRBJ2-1; TRBD2 aligns across 11 bases. The CDR3 sequence is 15 residues long. The germline CDR1 and CDR2 sequences are ENHRY and SYGVKD. Unmatched junction bases numbered 4, after V lost 3 bases and J lost 6 bases. The CDR3 is CAISEGLAGGNEQFF. CDR3 DNA: TGTGCCATCAGTGAAGGACTAGCGGGCGGCAATGAGCAGTTCTTC.

The chain is built from TRBV30 and TRBJ1-3; tentative D call: TRBD1 (6 bases). The CDR3 spans 16 residues. CDR1 GTSNPN and CDR2 SVGIG come from the germline V gene (reference sequence). V dropped 0 bases and J dropped 0 bases, with 12 bases sitting between them. The CDR3 is CAWSVRSGVSGNTIYF. The CDR3 DNA follows: TGTGCCTGGAGTGTACGTTCAGGGGTCTCTGGAAACACCATATATTTT. The full variable domain, completed using reference TRBV30 and TRBJ1-3, is SQTIHQWPATLVQPVGSPLSLECTVEGTSNPNLYWYRQAAGRGLQLLFYSVGIGQISSEVPQNLSASRPQDRQFILSSKKLLLSDSGFYLCAWSVRSGVSGNTIYFGEGSWLTVV.

The chain links TRBV6-5 to TRBJ2-7; 7 positions match TRBD1. The length of the CDR3 is 14 residues. Germline V gives CDR1 MNHEY, CDR2 SVGAGI. The V segment lost 2 bases and the J segment 2 bases; nucleotides outside the gene matches: 3. The CDR3 DNA is TGTGCCAGCAGTTACCCAGGGGGAACCTACGAGCAGTACTTC. Translated, it gives CASSYPGGTYEQYF.

This chain connects TRBV29-1 to TRBJ1-1; possibly TRBD1 for D (5 bases). V was clipped by 1 base and J by 1 base, with 7 bases between them. Germline CDR1 reads SQVTM; CDR2 reads ANQGSEA. This CDR3 has 13 amino acids. CDR3 loop: CSVEARANTEAFF. The DNA for the CDR3 is TGCAGCGTTGAAGCCAGGGCGAACACTGAAGCTTTCTTT.